This entry concerns a single T cell receptor beta chain. Its antigen is currently unknown. This sample was included in a study of OX40 agonist ivuxolimab in advanced cancers. The study, taken as a whole, reports: Some nonresponders additionally presented with little normalized T-cell clonal expansion. Clones of CD4+ and CD8+ blood T cells grew by week 6 at doses of 0.1 to 3.0 mg/kg.

The ends were cut back, 0 bases at V and 5 bases at J, with 8 bases in the middle. The CDR3 is 14 amino acids. Germline CDR1 reads MGHDK; CDR2 reads SYGVNS. If patients had autoimmune disease history or systemic immunosuppression, they were excluded. TCRdb's table, derived via immunoSEQ multiplex PCR, lists solely in-frame clones and lacks some. This table holds 65,000 to 85,000 clones, 70% to 90% found once. The sample consisted of CD4+ or CD8+ T cells sorted from blood, taken in a trial of the OX40 agonist ivuxolimab. This TCR was sampled from an adult with an advanced solid tumor such as melanoma, head and neck, liver or kidney cancer. This chain uses TRBV25-1 with TRBJ1-5, with D uncertain. The CDR3 nucleotides are TGTGCCAGCAGTGAATATAAGGCCTATCAGCCCCAGCATTTT. Translated: CASSEYKAYQPQHF.